The rows below give T cell receptor beta chains drawn from one sample of a study of liver allograft versus peripheral blood T cells. TCRdb itself ran the reads through MiXCR, one entry per CDR3 protein. Of around 11,000 distinct CDR3 sequences listed, 20% to 25% are singletons. The receptors shown here come from a human patient who had a liver transplant. The graft donor may have contributed some T cells. Each CDR3 is given with its conserved first and last residue. A D gene is named only where the DNA matches it firmly. Size values are once, few and many counts, or a class for expanded clones, and some rows have none.

D gene,clone size,V gene,J gene,CDR3 length,CDR3 DNA,CDR3 protein
-,-,TRBV20-1,TRBJ2-5,17,TGCAGTGCTAGAGCGGGGCCGGGGTGGGAGATATGGAGGGACCAGTACTTC,CSARAGPGWEIWRDQYF
TRBD1,-,TRBV20-1,TRBJ1-2,15,TGCAGTGCTAGAGACCCGAGACAGGGGGCGGGTGGCTACACCTTC,CSARDPRQGAGGYTF
TRBD1,once,TRBV20-1,TRBJ2-1,15,TGCAGTGCCAACCTACTGGACAGGGGTTACAATGAGCAGTTCTTC,CSANLLDRGYNEQFF
-,medium-sized,TRBV18,TRBJ1-1,14,TGTGCCAGCTCCGGGGGGAGGTCTGACACTGAAGCTTTCTTT,CASSGGRSDTEAFF
TRBD1,-,TRBV6-8,TRBJ1-3,17,TGTGCCACTGAATGGGACAGCCTACGCTACTCTGGAAACACCATATATTTT,CATEWDSLRYSGNTIYF
-,-,TRBV12-3/TRBV12-4,TRBJ1-2,14,TGTGCCAGCAGTACCAGGACCGATAACTATGGCTACACCTTC,CASSTRTDNYGYTF
-,few,TRBV19,TRBJ2-3,19,TGTGCCAGTAGTAGGGGAAGCCAGAGACAAACGACTAGCACAGATACGCAGTATTTT,CASSRGSQRQTTSTDTQYF
TRBD1,few,TRBV20-1,TRBJ1-5,15,TGCAGTGCTAGGTCACCTCGGACAGGGGATCAGCCCCAGCATTTT,CSARSPRTGDQPQHF
TRBD1,-,TRBV12-3/TRBV12-4,TRBJ2-3,12,TGTGCCAGCAGTCCAGGGGGTTTTACGCAGTATTTT,CASSPGGFTQYF
-,medium-sized,TRBV18,TRBJ1-4,13,TGTGCCAGCTCACCATCCAGTAATGAAAAACTGTTTTTT,CASSPSSNEKLFF
-,-,TRBV12-3/TRBV12-4,TRBJ1-4,13,TGTGCCAGCAGTTTTGGCCCTAGTGGAAGACTGTTTTTT,CASSFGPSGRLFF
-,few,TRBV10-3,TRBJ2-5,16,TGTGCCATCAGTGAGGTAGGGGACATCGACCAAGAGACCCAGTACTTC,CAISEVGDIDQETQYF
-,-,TRBV20-1,TRBJ1-3,12,TGCAGTGCTGGGGGGCAAGGAAACACCATATATTTT,CSAGGQGNTIYF
TRBD1,few,TRBV7-9,TRBJ1-2,18,TGTGCCAGCAGCTCTCGGGGAAGAGGGGGCGCCGCTAACTATGGCTACACCTTC,CASSSRGRGGAANYGYTF
-,medium-sized,TRBV7-2,TRBJ1-3,13,TGTGCCAGCAGTTGGGGGGCTGGAAACACCATATATTTT,CASSWGAGNTIYF
TRBD1,-,TRBV12-3/TRBV12-4,TRBJ1-6,14,TGTGCCAGCAGTCAAACAGGGGGCGCATCACCCCTCCACTTT,CASSQTGGASPLHF
TRBD1,medium-sized,TRBV6-1,TRBJ2-6,17,TGTGCCAGCAAGGTTTGGGCAGGGGGCACTGGGGCCAACGTCCTGACTTTC,CASKVWAGGTGANVLTF
-,many,TRBV7-2,TRBJ1-4,17,TGTGCCAGCAGCTTAGCGCTGTGGGACCTCACCCTTGGAAAACTGTTTTTT,CASSLALWDLTLGKLFF
-,few,TRBV30,TRBJ1-2,11,TGTGCCTGGGCGTGGGGGGGTGGCTACACCTTC,CAWAWGGGYTF
TRBD1,few,TRBV6-5,TRBJ1-6,15,TGTGCCAGCAGTTTCGCCACAGGGGGAGGATTGCCCCTCCACTTT,CASSFATGGGLPLHF
-,-,TRBV14,TRBJ1-1,12,TGTGCCAGCAGCGCCCCCGGAGGGGTAGCTTTCTTT,CASSAPGGVAFF
TRBD1,-,TRBV6-1,TRBJ1-5,15,TGTGCCAGCAGGTGGGGACAGGGGGCCGGTCAGCCCCAGCATTTT,CASRWGQGAGQPQHF
-,medium-sized,TRBV7-2,TRBJ2-7,14,TGTGCCAGCAGCTTACAGGCAGGAACCTACGAGCAGTACTTC,CASSLQAGTYEQYF
-,few,TRBV6-1,TRBJ2-7,15,TGTGCCAGCCGTGCCCCCAGGGGGGATCGGTACGAGCAGTACTTC,CASRAPRGDRYEQYF
-,medium-sized,TRBV18,TRBJ1-2,15,TGTGCCAGCTCACCCGGAGCCGGGGCTCTCTATGGCTACACCTTC,CASSPGAGALYGYTF
-,-,TRBV6-5,TRBJ2-2,18,TGTGCCAGCAGTTACTCGAATCTCCGGGGGGCGCGTACCGGGGAGCTGTTTTTT,CASSYSNLRGARTGELFF
TRBD1,-,TRBV2,TRBJ1-2,15,TGTGCCAGCAGGAACGCCGGGACAGGGGTTGCTGGCTACACCTTC,CASRNAGTGVAGYTF
-,medium-sized,TRBV7-9,TRBJ1-2,15,TGTGCCAGCACCTATACAGACCGGGACCGCTATGGCTACACCTTC,CASTYTDRDRYGYTF
-,-,TRBV20-1,TRBJ1-2,16,TGCAGTGCTAGAAGGGGGGCGAGGCAGGGGCCCTATGGCTACACCTTC,CSARRGARQGPYGYTF
TRBD1,medium-sized,TRBV19,TRBJ1-6,14,TGTGCCAGTAATAGGAAGGGGGCGAATTCACCCCTCCACTTT,CASNRKGANSPLHF
-,few,TRBV6-2/TRBV6-3,TRBJ2-3,12,TGTGCCAGCAGCCGCCAAGGGGATACGCAGTATTTT,CASSRQGDTQYF
-,few,TRBV30,TRBJ1-2,14,TGTGCCTGGAGTAATTCGGGGAACCCCCGTGGCTACACCTTC,CAWSNSGNPRGYTF
-,-,TRBV19,TRBJ2-3,14,TGTGCCTCATCCCGGGACTCCCAGGGAGATACGCAGTATTTT,CASSRDSQGDTQYF
TRBD2,few,TRBV19,TRBJ2-7,17,TGTGCCAGTAGTATCGGGGGGATAGGGTCCGATTCCTACGAGCAGTACTTC,CASSIGGIGSDSYEQYF
-,many,TRBV6-1,TRBJ2-7,19,TGTGCCAGCAGTGAAGCGGAGAAAACGGGACATCTGGGACACTACGAGCAGTACTTC,CASSEAEKTGHLGHYEQYF
TRBD2,few,TRBV19,TRBJ2-5,13,TGTGCCAGTTCAAGCGGGAGGACTGAGACCCAGTACTTC,CASSSGRTETQYF
-,-,TRBV12-3/TRBV12-4,TRBJ1-1,14,TGTGCCAGCAGTGCCAGTCGGGTGAACACTGAAGCTTTCTTT,CASSASRVNTEAFF
TRBD1,-,TRBV20-1,TRBJ1-1,13,TGCAGTGCTTTTCACAGGGGTAGGACTGAAGCTTTCTTT,CSAFHRGRTEAFF
TRBD1,large,TRBV6-1,TRBJ1-4,16,TGTGCCAGCAGTGGACAGGGGCCCTTTGCTTTGGAAAAACTGTTTTTT,CASSGQGPFALEKLFF
TRBD1,medium-sized,TRBV6-5,TRBJ1-2,14,TGTGCCAGCAGCTTCCGAGACAGGGTGAATGGCTACACCTTC,CASSFRDRVNGYTF
-,many,TRBV6-1,TRBJ2-7,15,TGTGCCAGCAGGGCGATTGGACAGACCGTCTACGAGCAGTACTTC,CASRAIGQTVYEQYF
-,few,TRBV5-5,TRBJ1-2,17,TGTGCCAGCCGGGCAGGGGCTTTTCGTCTGGCTAACTATGGCTACACCTTC,CASRAGAFRLANYGYTF
-,-,TRBV12-3/TRBV12-4,TRBJ2-7,18,TGTGCCAGCAGCCAGACGGGACACTGGAGCAAATTTTCCTACGAGCAGTACTTC,CASSQTGHWSKFSYEQYF
-,medium-sized,TRBV15,TRBJ1-1,13,TGTGCCACCAGCAGAGATCCGAACACTGAAGCTTTCTTT,CATSRDPNTEAFF
-,few,TRBV5-4,TRBJ1-6,13,TGTGCCAGCAGCGTGGACAGAGCTTCACCCCTCCACTTT,CASSVDRASPLHF
-,few,TRBV12-3/TRBV12-4,TRBJ1-3,15,TGTGCCAGCAGTCCACTACCCCTTTCTGGAAACACCATATATTTT,CASSPLPLSGNTIYF
-,-,TRBV29-1,TRBJ2-7,12,TGCAGCGTCTCGACAGATTCCTACGAGCAGTACTTC,CSVSTDSYEQYF
TRBD1,-,TRBV10-2,TRBJ1-4,13,TGCGCCAGCCAGCGACAGGGGAATGAAAAACTGTTTTTT,CASQRQGNEKLFF
TRBD1,-,TRBV28,TRBJ1-6,17,TGTGCCAGCAGTCCCGGCGGCGGGACAGGCTATAATTCACCCCTCCACTTT,CASSPGGGTGYNSPLHF
TRBD1,few,TRBV5-6,TRBJ1-1,13,TGTGCCAGCAGACCCACAGGGGCCACTGAAGCTTTCTTT,CASRPTGATEAFF
TRBD1,medium-sized,TRBV18,TRBJ2-7,13,TGTGCCAGCTCACTCGACAGGGCCCACGAGCAGTACTTC,CASSLDRAHEQYF
TRBD1,-,TRBV11-2,TRBJ1-5,17,TGTGCCAGCAGCCCCACAGGGGACTCCTATAGCAATCAGCCCCAGCATTTT,CASSPTGDSYSNQPQHF